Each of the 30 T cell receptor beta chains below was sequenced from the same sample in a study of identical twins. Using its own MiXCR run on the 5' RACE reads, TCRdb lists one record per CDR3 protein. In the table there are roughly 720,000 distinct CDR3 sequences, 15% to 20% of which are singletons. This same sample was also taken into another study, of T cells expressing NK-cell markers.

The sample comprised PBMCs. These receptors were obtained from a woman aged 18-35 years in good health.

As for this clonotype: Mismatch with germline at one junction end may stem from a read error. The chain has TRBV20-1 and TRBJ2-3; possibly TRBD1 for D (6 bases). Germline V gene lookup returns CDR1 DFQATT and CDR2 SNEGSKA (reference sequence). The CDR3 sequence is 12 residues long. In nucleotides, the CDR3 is TGCAGTGCGAGAGGGGGTGGAGATACGCAGTATTTT. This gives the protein CSARGGGDTQYF.

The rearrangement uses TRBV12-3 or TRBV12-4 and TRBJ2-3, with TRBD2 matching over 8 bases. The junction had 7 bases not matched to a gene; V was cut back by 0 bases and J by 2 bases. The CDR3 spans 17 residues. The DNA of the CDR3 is TGTGCCAGCAGTTTAGCGGGGCAGCGGGAGAACACAGATACGCAGTATTTT. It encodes CASSLAGQRENTDTQYF.

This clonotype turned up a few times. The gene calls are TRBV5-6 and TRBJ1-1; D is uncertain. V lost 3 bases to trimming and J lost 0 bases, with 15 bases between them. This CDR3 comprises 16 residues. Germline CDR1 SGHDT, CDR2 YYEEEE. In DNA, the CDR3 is TGTGCCAGCAGCTCCGCCCCCTACGCCATGAACACTGAAGCTTTCTTT. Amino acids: CASSSAPYAMNTEAFF.

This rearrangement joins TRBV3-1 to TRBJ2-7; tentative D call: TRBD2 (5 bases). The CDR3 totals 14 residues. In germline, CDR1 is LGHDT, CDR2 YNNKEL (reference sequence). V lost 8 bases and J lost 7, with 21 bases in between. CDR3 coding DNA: TGTGCCAGCTGTCAGTCGTCTAGCCCTGGGGAGCAGTACTTC. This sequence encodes CASCQSSSPGEQYF.

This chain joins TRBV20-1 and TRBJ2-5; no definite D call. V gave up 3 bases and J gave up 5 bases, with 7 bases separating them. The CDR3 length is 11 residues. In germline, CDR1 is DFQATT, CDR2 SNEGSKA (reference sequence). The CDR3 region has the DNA TGCAGTGCTAGCGTGCGGGAGACCCAGTACTTC. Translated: CSASVRETQYF.

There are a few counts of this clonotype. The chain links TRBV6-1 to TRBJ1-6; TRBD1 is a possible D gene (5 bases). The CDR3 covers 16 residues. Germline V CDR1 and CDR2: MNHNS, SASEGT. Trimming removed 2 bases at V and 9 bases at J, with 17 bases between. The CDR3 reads CASSESTALHGSPLHF. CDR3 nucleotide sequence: TGTGCCAGCAGTGAATCGACAGCCCTACACGGTTCACCCCTCCACTTT.

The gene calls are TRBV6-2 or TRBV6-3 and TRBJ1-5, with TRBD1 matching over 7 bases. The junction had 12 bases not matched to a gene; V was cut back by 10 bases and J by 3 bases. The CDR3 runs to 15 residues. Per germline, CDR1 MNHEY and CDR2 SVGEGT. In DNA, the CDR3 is TGTGCCACCCGACCCCGGGACAGCTACAATCAGCCCCAGCATTTT. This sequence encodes CATRPRDSYNQPQHF.

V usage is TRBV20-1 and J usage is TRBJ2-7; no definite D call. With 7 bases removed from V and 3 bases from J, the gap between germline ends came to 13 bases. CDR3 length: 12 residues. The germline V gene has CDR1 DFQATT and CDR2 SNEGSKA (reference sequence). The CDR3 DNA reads TGCAGTGTTGTCGACGGGCTCTACGAGCAGTACTTC. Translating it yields CSVVDGLYEQYF.

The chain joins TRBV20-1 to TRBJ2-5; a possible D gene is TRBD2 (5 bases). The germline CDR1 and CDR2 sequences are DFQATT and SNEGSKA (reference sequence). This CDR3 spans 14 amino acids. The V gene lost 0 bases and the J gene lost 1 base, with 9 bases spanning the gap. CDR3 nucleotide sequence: TGCAGTGCTAGAGATCGGCGGGCCCAAGAGACCCAGTACTTC. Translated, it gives CSARDRRAQETQYF.

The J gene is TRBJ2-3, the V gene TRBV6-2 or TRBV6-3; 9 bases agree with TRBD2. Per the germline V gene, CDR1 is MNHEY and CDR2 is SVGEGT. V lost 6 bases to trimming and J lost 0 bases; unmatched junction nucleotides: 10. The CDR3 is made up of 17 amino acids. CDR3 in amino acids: CASRPHLAGTSTDTQYF. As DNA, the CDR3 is TGTGCCAGCAGACCCCATCTAGCGGGGACGAGCACAGATACGCAGTATTTT.

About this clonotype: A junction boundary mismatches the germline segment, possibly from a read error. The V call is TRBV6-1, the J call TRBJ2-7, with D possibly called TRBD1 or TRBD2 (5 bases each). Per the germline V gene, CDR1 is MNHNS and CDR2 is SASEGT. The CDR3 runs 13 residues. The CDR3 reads CASRPGRNYKQYF. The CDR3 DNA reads TGTGCCAGCAGGCCGGGACGGAACTACAAGCAGTACTTC.

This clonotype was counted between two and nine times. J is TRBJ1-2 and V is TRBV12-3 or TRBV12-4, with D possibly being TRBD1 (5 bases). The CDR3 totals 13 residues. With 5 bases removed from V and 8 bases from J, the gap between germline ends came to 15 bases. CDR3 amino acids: CASSPGTLGGYTF. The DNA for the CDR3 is TGTGCCAGCAGTCCCGGGACCTTGGGGGGCTACACCTTC.

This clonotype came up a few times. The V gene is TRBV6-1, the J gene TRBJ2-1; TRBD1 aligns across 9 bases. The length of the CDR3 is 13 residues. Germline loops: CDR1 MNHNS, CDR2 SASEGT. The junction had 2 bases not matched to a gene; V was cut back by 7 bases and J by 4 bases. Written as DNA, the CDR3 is TGTGCCAGCATTGGGACAGGGTACAATGAGCAGTTCTTC. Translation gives CASIGTGYNEQFF.

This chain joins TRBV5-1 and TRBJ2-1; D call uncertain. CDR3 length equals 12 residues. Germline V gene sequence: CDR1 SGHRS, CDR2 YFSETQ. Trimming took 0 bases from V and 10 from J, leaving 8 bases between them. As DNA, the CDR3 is TGCGCCAGCAGCTTGGACCTTTCCGAGCAGTTCTTC. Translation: CASSLDLSEQFF.

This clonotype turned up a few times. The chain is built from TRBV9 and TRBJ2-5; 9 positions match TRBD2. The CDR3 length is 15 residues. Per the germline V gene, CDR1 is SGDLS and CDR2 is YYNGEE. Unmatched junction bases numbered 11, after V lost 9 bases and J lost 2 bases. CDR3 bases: TGTGCCACGTCCAGGAGCGGGGGGATTCAAGAGACCCAGTACTTC. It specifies CATSRSGGIQETQYF.

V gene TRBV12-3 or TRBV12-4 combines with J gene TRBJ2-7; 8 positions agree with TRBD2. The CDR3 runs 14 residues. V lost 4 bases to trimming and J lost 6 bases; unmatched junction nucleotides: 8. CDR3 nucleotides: TGTGCCAGCAGTTGGGGGACTAGTCTGACCGAGCAGTACTTC. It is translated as CASSWGTSLTEQYF.

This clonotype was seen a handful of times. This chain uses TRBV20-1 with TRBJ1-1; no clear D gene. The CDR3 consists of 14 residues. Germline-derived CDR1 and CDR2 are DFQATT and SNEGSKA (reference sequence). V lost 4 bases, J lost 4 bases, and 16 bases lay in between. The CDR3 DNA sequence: TGCAGTGCTACGCGAGGAGTGATGGTCACTGAAGCTTTCTTT. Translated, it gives CSATRGVMVTEAFF.

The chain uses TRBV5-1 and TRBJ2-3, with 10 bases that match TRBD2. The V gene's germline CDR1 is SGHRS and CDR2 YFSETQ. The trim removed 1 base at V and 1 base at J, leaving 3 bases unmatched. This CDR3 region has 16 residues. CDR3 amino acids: CASSLSLAGGTDTQYF. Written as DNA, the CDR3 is TGCGCCAGCAGCTTGAGTCTAGCGGGGGGCACAGATACGCAGTATTTT.

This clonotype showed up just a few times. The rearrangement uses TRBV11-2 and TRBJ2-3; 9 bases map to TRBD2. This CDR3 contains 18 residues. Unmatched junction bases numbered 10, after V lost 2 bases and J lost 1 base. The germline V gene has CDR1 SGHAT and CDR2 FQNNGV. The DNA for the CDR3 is TGTGCCAGCAGCTTACGATCGGCGGGAGGGCGGGGCACAGATACGCAGTATTTT. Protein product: CASSLRSAGGRGTDTQYF.

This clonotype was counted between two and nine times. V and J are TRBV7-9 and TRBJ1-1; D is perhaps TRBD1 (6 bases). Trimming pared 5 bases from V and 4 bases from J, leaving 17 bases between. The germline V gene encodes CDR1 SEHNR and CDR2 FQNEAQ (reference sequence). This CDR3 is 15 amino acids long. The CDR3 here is CASSHDLQGSTEAFF. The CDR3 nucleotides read TGTGCCAGCAGCCATGACCTCCAGGGGAGCACTGAAGCTTTCTTT.

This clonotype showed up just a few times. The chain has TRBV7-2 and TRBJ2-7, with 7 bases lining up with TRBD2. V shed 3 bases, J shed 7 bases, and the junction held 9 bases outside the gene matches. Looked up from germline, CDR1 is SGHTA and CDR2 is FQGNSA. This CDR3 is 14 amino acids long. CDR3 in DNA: TGTGCCAGCAGCTTGGGACTAAGGATTAGAGAGCAGTACTTC. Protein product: CASSLGLRIREQYF.

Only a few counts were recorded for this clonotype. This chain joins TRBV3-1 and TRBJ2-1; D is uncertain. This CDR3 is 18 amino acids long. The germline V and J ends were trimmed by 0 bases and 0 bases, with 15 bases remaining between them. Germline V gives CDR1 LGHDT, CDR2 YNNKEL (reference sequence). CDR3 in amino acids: CASSQESLPTTSYNEQFF. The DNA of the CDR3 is TGTGCCAGCAGCCAAGAATCTCTCCCGACGACCTCCTACAATGAGCAGTTCTTC.

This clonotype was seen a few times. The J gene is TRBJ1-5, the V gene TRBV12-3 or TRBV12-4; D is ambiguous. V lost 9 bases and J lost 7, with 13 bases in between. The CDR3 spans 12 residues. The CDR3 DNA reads TGTGCCAGGCGACACTCAGAACAGCCCCAGCATTTT. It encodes CARRHSEQPQHF.

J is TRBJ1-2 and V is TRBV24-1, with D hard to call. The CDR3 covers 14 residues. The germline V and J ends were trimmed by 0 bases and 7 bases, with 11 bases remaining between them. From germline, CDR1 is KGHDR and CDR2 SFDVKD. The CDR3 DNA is TGTGCCACCAGTGATTTGCACGGTTCGGCTGGCTACACCTTC. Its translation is CATSDLHGSAGYTF.

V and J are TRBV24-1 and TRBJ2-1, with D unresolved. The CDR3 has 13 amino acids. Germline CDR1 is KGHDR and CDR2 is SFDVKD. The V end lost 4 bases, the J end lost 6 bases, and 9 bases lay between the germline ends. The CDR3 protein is CATSDPKVNEQFF. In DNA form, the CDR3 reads TGTGCCACCAGTGACCCGAAAGTCAATGAGCAGTTCTTC.

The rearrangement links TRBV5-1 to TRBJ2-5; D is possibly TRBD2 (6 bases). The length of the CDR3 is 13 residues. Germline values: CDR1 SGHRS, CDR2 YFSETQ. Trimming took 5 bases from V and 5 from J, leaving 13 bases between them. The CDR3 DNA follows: TGCGCCAGCAGTGGGACTGTCGGGGAGACCCAGTACTTC. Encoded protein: CASSGTVGETQYF. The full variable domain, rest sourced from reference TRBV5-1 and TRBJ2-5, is KAGVTQTPRYLIKTRGQQVTLSCSPISGHRSVSWYQQTPGQGLQFLFEYFSETQRNKGNFPGRFSGRQFSNSRSEMNVSTLELGDSALYLCASSGTVGETQYFGPGTRLLVL.

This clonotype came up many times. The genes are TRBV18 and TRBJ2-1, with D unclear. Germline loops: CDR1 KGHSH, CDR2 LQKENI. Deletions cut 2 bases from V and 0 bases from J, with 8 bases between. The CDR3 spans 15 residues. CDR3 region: CASSPGVSSYNEQFF. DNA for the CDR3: TGTGCCAGCTCACCAGGGGTGAGCTCCTACAATGAGCAGTTCTTC.

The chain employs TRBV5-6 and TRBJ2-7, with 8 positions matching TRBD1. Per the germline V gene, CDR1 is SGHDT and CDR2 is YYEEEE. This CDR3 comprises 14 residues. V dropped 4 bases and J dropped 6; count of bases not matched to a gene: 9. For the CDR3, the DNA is TGTGCCAGCAGCGGAACGGACAGGGCGTCCGAGCAGTACTTC. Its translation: CASSGTDRASEQYF.

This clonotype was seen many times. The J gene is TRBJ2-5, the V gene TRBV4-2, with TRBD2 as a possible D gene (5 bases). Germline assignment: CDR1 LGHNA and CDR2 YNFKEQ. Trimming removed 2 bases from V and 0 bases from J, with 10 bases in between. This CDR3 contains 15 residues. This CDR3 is CASSQRAGDQETQYF. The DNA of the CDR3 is TGTGCCAGCAGCCAACGGGCCGGGGACCAAGAGACCCAGTACTTC.

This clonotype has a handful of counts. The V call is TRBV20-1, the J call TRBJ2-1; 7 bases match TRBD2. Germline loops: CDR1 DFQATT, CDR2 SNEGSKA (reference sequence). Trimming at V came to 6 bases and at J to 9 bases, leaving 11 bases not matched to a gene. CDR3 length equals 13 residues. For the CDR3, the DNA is TGCAGTGCCCCTCCCAGCGGGGTTAGTGAGCAGTTCTTC. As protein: CSAPPSGVSEQFF.